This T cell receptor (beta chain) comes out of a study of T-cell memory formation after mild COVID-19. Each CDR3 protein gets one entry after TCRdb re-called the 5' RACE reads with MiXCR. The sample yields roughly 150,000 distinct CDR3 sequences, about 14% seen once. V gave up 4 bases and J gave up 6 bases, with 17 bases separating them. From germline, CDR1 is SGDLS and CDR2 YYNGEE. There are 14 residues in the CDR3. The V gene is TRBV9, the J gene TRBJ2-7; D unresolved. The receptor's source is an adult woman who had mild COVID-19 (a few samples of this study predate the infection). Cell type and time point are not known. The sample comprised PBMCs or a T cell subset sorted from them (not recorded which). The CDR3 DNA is TGTGCCAGCAGCCCCCCGGGCAGGAACGGCGAGCAGTACTTC. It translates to CASSPPGRNGEQYF.